The 9 T cell receptor beta chains presented below share a single source sample, sequenced in a study of T cells in Graves' hyperthyroidism and ophthalmopathy. RNA transcripts were the template for amplifying TCR beta CDR3 regions. The study used the HTBI primer set for a first-round RT-PCR of the TCR CDR3. TCRdb reanalysed the multiplex PCR reads using MiXCR and keeps one entry per CDR3 protein. Of 750,000 to 950,000 distinct CDR3 sequences in the sample, roughly 40% are singletons; the top ten hold 7.5% to 9.5%. Sequences were obtained from blood. Receptors originate from a man younger than 30 with Graves' hyperthyroidism.

This chain connects TRBV15 to TRBJ2-5, with D perhaps matching TRBD2 (5 bases). V was trimmed by 0 bases and J by 9 bases, leaving 17 bases between them. This CDR3 contains 15 residues. Germline-derived CDR1 and CDR2 are LNHNV and YYDKDF (reference sequence). The CDR3 is CATSRDRSIVEAQYF. Written as DNA, the CDR3 is TGTGCCACCAGCAGAGATCGCAGTATCGTGGAGGCCCAGTACTTC.

The chain joins TRBV10-3 to TRBJ1-1, with D tentatively TRBD1 (5 bases). The CDR3 has 13 amino acids. The V and J ends lost 10 bases and 1 base respectively, with 13 bases between them. CDR1 and CDR2 (germline): ENHRY, SYGVKD. This CDR3 is CASMGRPNTEAFF. The CDR3 DNA is TGTGCCAGCATGGGACGGCCGAACACTGAAGCTTTCTTT.

The chain uses TRBV9 and TRBJ2-2, with a weak D call TRBD1 (6 bases). V was cut by 0 bases and J by 5 bases, with 14 bases left in between. Germline V CDR1 and CDR2: SGDLS, YYNGEE. This CDR3 has 16 residues. CDR3 in DNA: TGTGCCAGCAGCGTAGAATGGGGGCCGGGAACCGGGGAGCTGTTTTTT. Its protein is CASSVEWGPGTGELFF.

This clonotype has just a few counts. The J gene is TRBJ2-7, the V gene TRBV7-9; possibly TRBD1 for D (6 bases). Germline lookup yields CDR1 SEHNR and CDR2 FQNEAQ (reference sequence). The CDR3 contains 12 residues. Trimming cost V 5 bases and J 6 bases, with 11 bases left between them. Here the CDR3 reads CASSVTGREQYF. The DNA for the CDR3 is TGTGCCAGCAGCGTAACAGGGCGCGAGCAGTACTTC.

A word on this clonotype: This may be a read error: a much more frequent sequence differs by one nucleotide. The chain couples TRBV20-1 to TRBJ2-7, with D possibly called TRBD1 or TRBD2 (6 bases each). The germline V gene has CDR1 DFQATT and CDR2 SNEGSKA (reference sequence). The length of the CDR3 is 12 residues. The CDR3 DNA reads TGCAGTGCTACCGGGGGCTCCTACAAGCAGTACTTC. Translation gives CSATGGSYKQYF.

This clonotype has a count of ten or more. The genes are TRBV15 and TRBJ1-1; no clear D gene. Trimming stripped 6 bases from V and 3 bases from J, with 8 bases between. Per germline, CDR1 LNHNV and CDR2 YYDKDF (reference sequence). The CDR3 loop spans 12 amino acids. For the CDR3, the DNA is TGTGCCACCAGTGCCGGGTACACTGAAGCTTTCTTT. Translation gives CATSAGYTEAFF.

This clonotype was observed a few times. This chain joins TRBV5-6 and TRBJ1-1; 10 nucleotides match TRBD1. J gave up 0 bases and V 5 bases, and 10 bases lay outside the gene matches. The germline V gene has CDR1 SGHDT and CDR2 YYEEEE. The CDR3 spans 17 residues. CDR3 sequence reads: CASRPRGTGALNTEAFF. CDR3 DNA sequence: TGTGCCAGCAGGCCGCGCGGGACAGGGGCCCTGAACACTGAAGCTTTCTTT. Based on the CDR3 plus reference TRBV5-6 and TRBJ1-1, the full variable domain is DAGVTQSPTHLIKTRGQQVTLRCSPKSGHDTVSWYQQALGQGPQFIFQYYEEEERQRGNFPDRFSGHQFPNYSSELNVNALLLGDSALYLCASRPRGTGALNTEAFFGQGTRLTVV.

As concerns this clonotype: This may be a read error, as it is one base from a much larger clone. The chain joins TRBV7-9 to TRBJ1-2, with D unclear. The germline V gene encodes CDR1 SEHNR and CDR2 FQNEAQ (reference sequence). The CDR3 extends over 13 amino acids. CDR3 in amino acids: CASSPLANYGHTF. DNA of the CDR3: TGTGCCAGCAGCCCTTTAGCTAACTATGGCCACACCTTC.

V and J are TRBV6-1 and TRBJ2-7; D gene ambiguous. This CDR3 has 16 residues. Germline CDR1 reads MNHNS; CDR2 reads SASEGT. V was trimmed by 6 bases and J by 0 bases, leaving 18 bases between them. CDR3 sequence: CASRPSYGPSSYEQYF. CDR3 in DNA: TGTGCCAGCAGGCCGTCCTACGGGCCGAGCTCCTACGAGCAGTACTTC.